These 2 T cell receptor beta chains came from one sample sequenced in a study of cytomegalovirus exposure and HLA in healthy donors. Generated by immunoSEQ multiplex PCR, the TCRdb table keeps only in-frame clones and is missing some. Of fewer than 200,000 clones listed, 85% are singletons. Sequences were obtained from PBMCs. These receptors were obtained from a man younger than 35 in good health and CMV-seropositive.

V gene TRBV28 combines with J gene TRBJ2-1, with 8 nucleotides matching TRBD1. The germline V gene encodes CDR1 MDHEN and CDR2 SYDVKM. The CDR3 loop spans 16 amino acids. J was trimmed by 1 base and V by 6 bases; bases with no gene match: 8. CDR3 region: CASRPQGAPSYNEQFF. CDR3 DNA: TGTGCCAGCAGGCCTCAGGGGGCTCCTTCCTACAATGAGCAGTTCTTC.

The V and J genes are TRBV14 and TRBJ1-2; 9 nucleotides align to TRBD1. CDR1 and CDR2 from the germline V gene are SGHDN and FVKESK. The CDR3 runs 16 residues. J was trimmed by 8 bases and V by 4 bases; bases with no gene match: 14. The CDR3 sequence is CASSLPPGQGVEGYTF. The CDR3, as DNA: TGTGCCAGCAGCCTTCCGCCGGGACAGGGAGTTGAGGGCTACACCTTC.